The sequence of this T cell receptor beta chain was determined in a study of blood T cells in healthy people across ages. Study-wide results and limits: In these data, TCR beta diversity tracked strongly with naive T cell percentage.

Caucasian, healthy and from Russia, the donors were aged between 6 and 90. With respect to this clonotype: What it binds is not known.

Trimming cost V 5 bases and J 2 bases, with 9 bases left between them. This CDR3 is 14 amino acids long. CDR1 and CDR2 from the germline V gene are SEHNR and FQNEAQ (reference sequence). The authors ran a second PCR of about 6 to 11 cycles using a sample-barcoded 5' primer and a J-beta primer mix. TCRdb recomputed calls from the 5' RACE reads with MiXCR, one row per CDR3 protein. This table holds about 830,000 distinct CDR3 sequences, around two thirds found once. This chain connects TRBV7-9 to TRBJ2-2; no clear D gene. Sequencing input: blood. The sequence was obtained from a man aged 25-40 years in good health. The CDR3 DNA reads as TGTGCCAGCAGCCATGCTACTAACACCGGGGAGCTGTTTTTT. This gives the protein CASSHATNTGELFF. Drawing the rest from reference TRBV7-9 and TRBJ2-2, the complete variable domain is DTGVSQNPRHKITKRGQNVTFRCDPISEHNRLYWYRQTLGQGPEFLTYFQNEAQLEKSRLLSDRFSAERPKGSFSTLEIQRTEQGDSAMYLCASSHATNTGELFFGEGSRLTVL.